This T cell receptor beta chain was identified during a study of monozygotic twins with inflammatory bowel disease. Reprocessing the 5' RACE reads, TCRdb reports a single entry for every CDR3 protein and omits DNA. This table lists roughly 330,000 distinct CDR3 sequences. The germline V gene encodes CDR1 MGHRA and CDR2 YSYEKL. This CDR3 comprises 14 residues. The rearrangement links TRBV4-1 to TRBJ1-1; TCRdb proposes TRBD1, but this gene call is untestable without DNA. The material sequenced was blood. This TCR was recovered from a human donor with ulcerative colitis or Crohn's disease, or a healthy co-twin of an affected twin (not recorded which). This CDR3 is CASSQASGDTEAFF.